This TCR beta chain derives from a study of cytomegalovirus exposure and HLA in healthy donors. Notes on the study in general: Later on, an analysis found that several of the most significant clusters appeared to be linked to common viral pathogens, which included parvovirus B19. Altogether, about 160 TCR beta chains were recorded as cytomegalovirus-associated.

13 Jbeta primers and 60 Vbeta primers were used for the PCR. Clones were sequenced by immunoSEQ multiplex PCR, and TCRdb holds only the in-frame ones, with some missing. The profile shows 150,000 to 200,000 clones, almost 85% of them singletons. Of note for this clone: Antigen unknown.

The length of the CDR3 is 16 residues. Germline-derived CDR1 and CDR2 are SGDLS and YYNGEE. V was clipped by 4 bases and J by 3 bases; unmatched bases: 8. The chain has TRBV9 and TRBJ2-3; 10 bases are a match to TRBD2. Sequences were obtained from PBMCs. The sequence came from a boy aged 2 to 10 in good health and CMV-seronegative. For the CDR3, the DNA is TGTGCCAGCAGCAGTCCCGGGACTAGCGTGACAGATACGCAGTATTTT. Translated, it gives CASSSPGTSVTDTQYF.